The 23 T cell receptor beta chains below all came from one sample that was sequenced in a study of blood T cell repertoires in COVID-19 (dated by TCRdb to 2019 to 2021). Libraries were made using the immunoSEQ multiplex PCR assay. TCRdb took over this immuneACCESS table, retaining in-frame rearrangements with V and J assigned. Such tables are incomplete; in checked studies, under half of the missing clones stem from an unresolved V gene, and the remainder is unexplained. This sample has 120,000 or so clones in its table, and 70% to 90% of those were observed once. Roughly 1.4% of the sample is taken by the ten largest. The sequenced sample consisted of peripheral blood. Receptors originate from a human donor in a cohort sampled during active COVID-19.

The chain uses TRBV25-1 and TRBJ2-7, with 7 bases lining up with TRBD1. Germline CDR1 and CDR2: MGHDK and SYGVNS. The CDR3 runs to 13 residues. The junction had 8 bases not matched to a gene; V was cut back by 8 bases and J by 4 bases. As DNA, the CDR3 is TGTGCCAGCCGAGGGACAGTCAAATACGAGCAGTACTTC. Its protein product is CASRGTVKYEQYF.

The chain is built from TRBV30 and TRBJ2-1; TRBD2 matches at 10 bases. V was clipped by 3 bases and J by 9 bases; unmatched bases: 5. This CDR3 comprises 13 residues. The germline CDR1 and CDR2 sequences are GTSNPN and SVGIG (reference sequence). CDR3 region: CAWSGLAGVEQFF. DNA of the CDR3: TGTGCCTGGAGCGGGCTAGCGGGGGTTGAGCAGTTCTTC.

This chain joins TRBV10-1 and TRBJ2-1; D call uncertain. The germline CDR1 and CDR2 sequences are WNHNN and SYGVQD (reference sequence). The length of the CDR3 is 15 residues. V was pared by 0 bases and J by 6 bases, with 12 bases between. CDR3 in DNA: TGCGCCAGCAGTGAGTCGAGACTCCTTGGCAATGAGCAGTTCTTC. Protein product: CASSESRLLGNEQFF.

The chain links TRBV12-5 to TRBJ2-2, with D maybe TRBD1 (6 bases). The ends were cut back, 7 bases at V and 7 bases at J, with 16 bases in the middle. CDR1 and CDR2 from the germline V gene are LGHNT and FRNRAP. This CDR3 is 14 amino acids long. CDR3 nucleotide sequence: TGTGCTAGTGCCCAGGACAGCCTAAGCGGGGAGCTGTTTTTT. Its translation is CASAQDSLSGELFF.

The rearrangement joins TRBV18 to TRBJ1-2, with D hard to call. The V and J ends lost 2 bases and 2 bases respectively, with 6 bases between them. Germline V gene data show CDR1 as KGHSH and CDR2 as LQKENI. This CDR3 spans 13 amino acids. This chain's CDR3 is CASSPTENYGYTF. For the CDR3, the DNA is TGTGCCAGCTCACCAACAGAAAACTATGGCTACACCTTC. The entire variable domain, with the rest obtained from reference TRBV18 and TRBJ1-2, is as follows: NAGVMQNPRHLVRRRGQEARLRCSPMKGHSHVYWYRQLPEEGLKFMVYLQKENIIDESGMPKERFSAEFPKEGPSILRIQQVVRGDSAAYFCASSPTENYGYTFGSGTRLTVV.

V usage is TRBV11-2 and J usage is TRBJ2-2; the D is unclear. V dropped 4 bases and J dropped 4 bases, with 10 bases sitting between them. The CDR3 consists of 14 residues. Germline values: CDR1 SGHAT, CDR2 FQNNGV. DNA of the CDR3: TGTGCCAGCAGCTACCCGACTTCCACCGGGGAGCTGTTTTTT. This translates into CASSYPTSTGELFF.

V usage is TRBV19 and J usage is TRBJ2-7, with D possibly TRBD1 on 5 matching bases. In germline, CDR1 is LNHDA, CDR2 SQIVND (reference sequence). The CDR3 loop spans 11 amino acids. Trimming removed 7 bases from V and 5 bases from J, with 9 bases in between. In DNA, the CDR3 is TGTGCCAGTACAGGGCAGGACGAGCAGTACTTC. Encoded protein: CASTGQDEQYF.

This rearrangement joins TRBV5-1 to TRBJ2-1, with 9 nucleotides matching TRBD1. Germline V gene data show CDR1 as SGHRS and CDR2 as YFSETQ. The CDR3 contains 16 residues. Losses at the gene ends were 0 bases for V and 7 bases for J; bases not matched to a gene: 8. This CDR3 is CASSLEAQGAWNEQFF. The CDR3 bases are TGCGCCAGCAGCTTGGAGGCACAGGGGGCATGGAATGAGCAGTTCTTC.

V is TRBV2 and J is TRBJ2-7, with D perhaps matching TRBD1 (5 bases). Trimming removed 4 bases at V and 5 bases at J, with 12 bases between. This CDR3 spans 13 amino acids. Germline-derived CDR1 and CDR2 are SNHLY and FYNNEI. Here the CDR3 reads CASSVQGNHEQYF. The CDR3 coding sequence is TGTGCCAGCAGTGTTCAGGGCAACCACGAGCAGTACTTC.

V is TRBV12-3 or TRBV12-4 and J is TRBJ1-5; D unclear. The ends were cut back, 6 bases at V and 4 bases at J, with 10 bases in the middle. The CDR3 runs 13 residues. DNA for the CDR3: TGTGCCAGCAGCCTCACACTAAATCAGCCCCAGCATTTT. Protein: CASSLTLNQPQHF.

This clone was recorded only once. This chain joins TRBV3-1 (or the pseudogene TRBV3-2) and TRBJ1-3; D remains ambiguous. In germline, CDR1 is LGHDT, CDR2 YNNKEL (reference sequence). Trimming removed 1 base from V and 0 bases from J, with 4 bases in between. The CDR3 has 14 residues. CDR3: CASSQASSGNTIYF. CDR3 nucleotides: TGTGCCAGCAGCCAAGCTAGCTCTGGAAACACCATATATTTT.

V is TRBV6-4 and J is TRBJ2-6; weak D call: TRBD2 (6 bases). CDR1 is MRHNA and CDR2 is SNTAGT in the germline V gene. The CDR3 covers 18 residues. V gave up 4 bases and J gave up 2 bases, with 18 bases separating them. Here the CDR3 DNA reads TGTGCCAGCAGTGTGGAGGGGCAATCCTCTACTGGGGCCAACGTCCTGACTTTC. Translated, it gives CASSVEGQSSTGANVLTF.

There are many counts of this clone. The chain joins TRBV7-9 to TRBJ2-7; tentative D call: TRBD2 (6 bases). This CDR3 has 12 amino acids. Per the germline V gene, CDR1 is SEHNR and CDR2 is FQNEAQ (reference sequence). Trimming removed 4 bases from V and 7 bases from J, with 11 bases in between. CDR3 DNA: TGTGCCAGCAGCTCGGGACTCCGGGAGCAGTACTTC. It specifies CASSSGLREQYF.

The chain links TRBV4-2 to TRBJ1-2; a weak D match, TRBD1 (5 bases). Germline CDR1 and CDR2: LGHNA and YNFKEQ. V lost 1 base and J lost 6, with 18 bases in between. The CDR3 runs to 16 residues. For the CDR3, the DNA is TGTGCCAGCAGCCAAGGGGGCAGGCCAAGGGCCCATGGCTACACCTTC. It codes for CASSQGGRPRAHGYTF.

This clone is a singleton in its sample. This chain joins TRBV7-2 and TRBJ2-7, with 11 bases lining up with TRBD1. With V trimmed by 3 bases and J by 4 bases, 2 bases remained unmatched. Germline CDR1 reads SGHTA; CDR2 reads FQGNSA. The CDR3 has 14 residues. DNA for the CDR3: TGTGCCAGCAGCTTTCGGGACAGGGGGTACGAGCAGTACTTC. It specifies CASSFRDRGYEQYF. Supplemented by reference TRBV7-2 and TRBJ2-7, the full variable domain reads GAGVSQSPSNKVTEKGKDVELRCDPISGHTALYWYRQSLGQGLEFLIYFQGNSAPDKSGLPSDRFSAERTGGSVSTLTIQRTQQEDSAVYLCASSFRDRGYEQYFGPGTRLTVT.

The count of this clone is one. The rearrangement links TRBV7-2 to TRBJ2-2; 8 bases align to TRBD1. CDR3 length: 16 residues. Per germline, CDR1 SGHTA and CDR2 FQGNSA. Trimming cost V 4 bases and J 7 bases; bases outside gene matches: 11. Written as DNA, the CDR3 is TGTGCCAGCAGCTCCGGATTCGGACAGGGAATCGGGGAGCTGTTTTTT. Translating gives CASSSGFGQGIGELFF.

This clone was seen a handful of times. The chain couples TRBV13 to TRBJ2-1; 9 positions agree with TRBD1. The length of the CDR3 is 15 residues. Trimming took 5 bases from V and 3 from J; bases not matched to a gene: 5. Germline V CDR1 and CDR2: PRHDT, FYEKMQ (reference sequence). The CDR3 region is CASSEDRGIYNEQFF. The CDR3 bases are TGTGCCAGCAGCGAAGACAGGGGGATCTACAATGAGCAGTTCTTC.

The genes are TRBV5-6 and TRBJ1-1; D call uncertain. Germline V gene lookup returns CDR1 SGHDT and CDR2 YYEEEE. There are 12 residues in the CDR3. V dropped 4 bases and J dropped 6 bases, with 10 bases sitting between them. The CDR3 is CASSEGLAEAFF. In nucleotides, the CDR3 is TGTGCCAGCAGCGAGGGTTTAGCTGAAGCTTTCTTT. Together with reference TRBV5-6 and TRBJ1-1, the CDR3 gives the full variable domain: DAGVTQSPTHLIKTRGQQVTLRCSPKSGHDTVSWYQQALGQGPQFIFQYYEEEERQRGNFPDRFSGHQFPNYSSELNVNALLLGDSALYLCASSEGLAEAFFGQGTRLTVV.

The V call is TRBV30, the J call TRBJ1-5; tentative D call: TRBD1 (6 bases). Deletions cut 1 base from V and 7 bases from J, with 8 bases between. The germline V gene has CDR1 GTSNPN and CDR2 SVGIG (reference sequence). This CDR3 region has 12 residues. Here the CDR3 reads CAWSEQGQPQHF. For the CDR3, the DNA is TGTGCCTGGAGTGAACAGGGCCAGCCCCAGCATTTT.

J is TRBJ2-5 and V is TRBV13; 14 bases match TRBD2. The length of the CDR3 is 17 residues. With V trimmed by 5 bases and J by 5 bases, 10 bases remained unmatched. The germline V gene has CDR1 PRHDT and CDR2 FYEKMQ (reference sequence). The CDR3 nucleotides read TGTGCCAGCAGCCCCGCCCGGACTAGCGGGAGGAGGGAGACCCAGTACTTC. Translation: CASSPARTSGRRETQYF.

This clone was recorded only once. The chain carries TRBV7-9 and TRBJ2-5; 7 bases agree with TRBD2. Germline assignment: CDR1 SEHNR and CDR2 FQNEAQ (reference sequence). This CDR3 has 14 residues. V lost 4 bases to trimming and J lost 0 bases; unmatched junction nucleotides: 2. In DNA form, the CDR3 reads TGTGCCAGCAGCTACCTAGCGGACCAAGAGACCCAGTACTTC. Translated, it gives CASSYLADQETQYF.

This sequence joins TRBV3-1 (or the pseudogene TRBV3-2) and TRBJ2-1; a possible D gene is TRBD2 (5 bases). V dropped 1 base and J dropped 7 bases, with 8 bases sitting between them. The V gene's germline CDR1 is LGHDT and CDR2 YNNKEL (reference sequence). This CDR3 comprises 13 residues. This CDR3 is CASSQAGINEQFF. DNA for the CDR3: TGTGCCAGCAGCCAAGCGGGGATAAATGAGCAGTTCTTC.

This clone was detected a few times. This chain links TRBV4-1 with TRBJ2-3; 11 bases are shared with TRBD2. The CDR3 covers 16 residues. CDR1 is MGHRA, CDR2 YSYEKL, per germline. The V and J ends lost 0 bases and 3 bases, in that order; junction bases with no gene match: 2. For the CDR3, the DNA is TGCGCCAGCAGCCAAGAAGGGACTAGCGGAACAGATACGCAGTATTTT. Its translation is CASSQEGTSGTDTQYF.